This entry concerns a single TCR beta chain. Its cognate antigen has yet to be identified. One base away there is no much larger clone; base qualities are not given. The sample comes from a study of T cells in placental villitis. Broadly, across the study: Two of the control placentae were from preterm deliveries, but examination found no significant pathology in either one. The study tested an allograft-versus-infection hypothesis by comparing placental TCR-beta repertoires in villitis of unknown etiology, unaffected controls matched for gestational age, and infectious villitis.

TCR-beta CDR3 regions were amplified from genomic DNA with the immunoSEQ v4 bias-controlled multiplex PCR assay, run blinded to group allocation. To estimate the quantities of nucleated cells and T cells in each sample, reference gene primers were added alongside the TCR-beta primers. Sequencing of the libraries was performed on an Illumina MiSeq with a 100-cycle paired-end protocol. The original pipeline was this. In the immunoSEQ Analyzer software, diversity and richness were calculated, with richness measured by iChao1 and clonality based on Pielou evenness and Shannon diversity on a 0-1 scale where a higher value means less diversity. CDR3 amino acid sequences together with V/J genes were queried against VDJdb for CMV, EBV and influenza A specificities, with confidence 3 and substitution 2 applied. The Morisita-Horn index was used to assess how much TCR-beta amino acid clonotypes overlapped between the villitis of unknown etiology, infectious villitis and control repertoires. What TCRdb holds here is the immuneACCESS table cut down to in-frame rearrangements. Part of the clones is not present; checked against another copy, under half of the missing clones reflect an unresolved V gene, and the others are unexplained. D and trimming come from the DNA, and the V and J calls and clone size come from that table. The table for this sample lists a few hundred clones; nearly 99% of them were counted only once. The ten biggest clones cover around 4.6% of the sample.

Nine to ten placentae without villitis served as controls and were matched to the villitis of unknown etiology cases on gestational age at delivery. Placentae were collected after delivery and underwent gross and histological evaluation before archival tissue selection. Five 10-micron scrolls were cut from each FFPE block, and DNA was isolated using the AllPrep DNA/RNA FFPE Tissue kit. NanoDrop was used to check DNA concentration and purity, while a Bioanalyzer was used to assess RNA quality. Broad study findings and their caveats: Sequencing bulk tissue could not tell helper, regulatory or cytotoxic T cells apart, could not separate maternal from fetal T cells, and left out gamma-delta receptors. CMV-specific clone frequencies were lower in villitis of unknown etiology than in infectious CMV cases (approximately 0.00095 vs 0.0099), and villitis of unknown etiology did not differ from controls on this measure. Small amounts of decidua were contained in the paraffin blocks, so some of the captured T cells, especially in controls, may have been decidual rather than villous infiltrates. Clonality was higher in villitis of unknown etiology placentae than in controls (median roughly 0.054 versus 0.0055, p=0.0025), a result indicating clonal expansion.

CDR1 and CDR2, per the germline V gene (reference sequence), are SGHNT and YYREEE. Trimming costs V 5 bases and J 1 base, and their ends lie 12 bases apart. From cysteine to phenylalanine, the CDR3 is 15 amino acids long. The DNA shown is the 45-base CDR3, in frame from base 1. The sample comprised placental tissue containing maternal and fetal cells. The chain is assembled from TRBV5-4 and TRBJ2-2, with the D gene not clear enough to name. The source of this sequence is a human donor in good health; the placental T cells may come from both mother and fetus. The CDR3 protein sequence reads: CASSRSALNTGELFF. The nucleotides read TGTGCCAGCAGTCGGTCCGCATTGAACACCGGGGAGCTGTTTTTT.